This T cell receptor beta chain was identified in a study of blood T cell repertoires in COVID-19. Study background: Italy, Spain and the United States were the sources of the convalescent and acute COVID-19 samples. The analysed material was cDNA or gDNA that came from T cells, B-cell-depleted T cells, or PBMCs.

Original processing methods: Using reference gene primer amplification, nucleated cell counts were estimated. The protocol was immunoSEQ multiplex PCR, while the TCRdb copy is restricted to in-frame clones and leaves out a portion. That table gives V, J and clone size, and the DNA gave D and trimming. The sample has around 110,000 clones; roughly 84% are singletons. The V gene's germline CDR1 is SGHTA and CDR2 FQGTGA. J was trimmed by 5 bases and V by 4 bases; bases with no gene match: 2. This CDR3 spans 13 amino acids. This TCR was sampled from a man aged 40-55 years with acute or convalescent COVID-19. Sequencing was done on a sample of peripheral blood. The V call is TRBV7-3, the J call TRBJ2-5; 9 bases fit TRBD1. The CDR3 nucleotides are TGTGCCAGCAGCTCGGACAGGGGTGAGACCCAGTACTTC. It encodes CASSSDRGETQYF.